The rows below give T cell receptor beta chains drawn from one sample of a study of shared clonotypes between healthy human individuals. Data came from immunoSEQ multiplex PCR; TCRdb stores just in-frame clones and leaves some out. Of roughly 500,000 clones detected, 90% to 97% appear once; the ten largest clones hold nearly 0.065%. Sample: naive CD4+ T cells sorted from blood. These receptors all come from a woman in her twenties or thirties in good health. The CDR3 runs from the conserved cysteine through the conserved F or W. Fields, in order: V gene, J gene, CDR3 protein.

v_gene: TRBV19; j_gene: TRBJ2-2; CDR3aa: CASSIDRGHTGELFF
v_gene: TRBV7-3; j_gene: TRBJ1-4; CDR3aa: CASSFSPGAPCRKLFF
v_gene: TRBV6-1; j_gene: TRBJ2-3; CDR3aa: CASRPSTDTQYF
v_gene: TRBV10-3; j_gene: TRBJ1-1; CDR3aa: CAISESNFGRNTEAFF
v_gene: TRBV5-1; j_gene: TRBJ2-4; CDR3aa: CASSYERGGDIQYF
v_gene: TRBV6-1; j_gene: TRBJ1-3; CDR3aa: CASSLTGSIGNTIYF
v_gene: TRBV5-4; j_gene: TRBJ2-3; CDR3aa: CASSLAGLAGVADTQYF
v_gene: TRBV5-6; j_gene: TRBJ2-5; CDR3aa: CASSLITGLGSGETQYF
v_gene: TRBV18; j_gene: TRBJ1-5; CDR3aa: CASSPSVFLSNQPQHF
v_gene: TRBV2; j_gene: TRBJ2-7; CDR3aa: CASRGTGLEQYF
v_gene: TRBV7-2; j_gene: TRBJ1-1; CDR3aa: CASSTRLAGGGTFF
v_gene: TRBV5-1; j_gene: TRBJ1-5; CDR3aa: CASSIQVGQPQHF
v_gene: TRBV6-5; j_gene: TRBJ1-1; CDR3aa: CASSYSRGGAEAFF
v_gene: TRBV27; j_gene: TRBJ2-5; CDR3aa: CASSLMGLAGETQYF
v_gene: TRBV2; j_gene: TRBJ2-2; CDR3aa: CASSQQGAGGELFF
v_gene: TRBV12-2; j_gene: TRBJ2-7; CDR3aa: CASRLGTWRGLGDYEQYF
v_gene: TRBV29-1; j_gene: TRBJ2-2; CDR3aa: CSVGRGWSGTRDGELFF
v_gene: TRBV27; j_gene: TRBJ1-4; CDR3aa: CASSFMWSTNEKLFF
v_gene: TRBV2; j_gene: TRBJ2-2; CDR3aa: CASSGTSGRNGELFF
v_gene: TRBV14; j_gene: TRBJ2-7; CDR3aa: CASSQGIAGAAYEQYF
v_gene: TRBV5-4; j_gene: TRBJ2-5; CDR3aa: CASSLGKAGETQYF
v_gene: TRBV7-8; j_gene: TRBJ2-1; CDR3aa: CASSWTRTSGRRSYNEQFF
v_gene: TRBV28; j_gene: TRBJ2-4; CDR3aa: CASSLGRGNIQYF
v_gene: TRBV6-1; j_gene: TRBJ1-1; CDR3aa: CASGRGPVTEAFF
v_gene: TRBV27; j_gene: TRBJ1-1; CDR3aa: CASSSTPQWSTEAFF
v_gene: TRBV6-5; j_gene: TRBJ1-4; CDR3aa: CASSYSQGPSNEKLFF
v_gene: TRBV30; j_gene: TRBJ1-1; CDR3aa: CAWNSPRGRADTEAFF
v_gene: TRBV7-2; j_gene: TRBJ2-7; CDR3aa: CASRGLYEQYF
v_gene: TRBV5-4; j_gene: TRBJ1-2; CDR3aa: CASSAGQLLITNYGYTF
v_gene: TRBV5-1; j_gene: TRBJ2-5; CDR3aa: CASSSIAGVSLETQYF
v_gene: TRBV2; j_gene: TRBJ2-1; CDR3aa: CASGDRRGPYEQFF
v_gene: TRBV25-1; j_gene: TRBJ2-3; CDR3aa: CASSEYRESGRADTQYF
v_gene: TRBV9; j_gene: TRBJ2-7; CDR3aa: CASSEGGLDYEQYF
v_gene: TRBV12-2; j_gene: TRBJ2-7; CDR3aa: CASRPGKLAGGPPACEQYF
v_gene: TRBV2; j_gene: TRBJ2-7; CDR3aa: CASIDSSYEQYF
v_gene: TRBV5-1; j_gene: TRBJ2-2; CDR3aa: CASSLDSNTGELFF
v_gene: TRBV28; j_gene: TRBJ1-5; CDR3aa: CASSTASRQPQHF
v_gene: TRBV27; j_gene: TRBJ1-2; CDR3aa: CASSRGEINYGYTF
v_gene: TRBV15; j_gene: TRBJ2-2; CDR3aa: CATSRTGGQGFFGELFF
v_gene: TRBV28; j_gene: TRBJ1-5; CDR3aa: CATPSCGTASNQPQHF
v_gene: TRBV19; j_gene: TRBJ1-1; CDR3aa: CASSIDRQRNTEAFF
v_gene: TRBV5-4; j_gene: TRBJ1-1; CDR3aa: CASSGLGANTEAFF
v_gene: TRBV19; j_gene: TRBJ1-2; CDR3aa: CASSRSGPEDYGYTF
v_gene: TRBV28; j_gene: TRBJ1-1; CDR3aa: CASISQVEAFF
v_gene: TRBV4-1; j_gene: TRBJ1-5; CDR3aa: CASNRVNSNQPQHF
v_gene: TRBV15; j_gene: TRBJ1-1; CDR3aa: CATSRRGQQNTEAFF